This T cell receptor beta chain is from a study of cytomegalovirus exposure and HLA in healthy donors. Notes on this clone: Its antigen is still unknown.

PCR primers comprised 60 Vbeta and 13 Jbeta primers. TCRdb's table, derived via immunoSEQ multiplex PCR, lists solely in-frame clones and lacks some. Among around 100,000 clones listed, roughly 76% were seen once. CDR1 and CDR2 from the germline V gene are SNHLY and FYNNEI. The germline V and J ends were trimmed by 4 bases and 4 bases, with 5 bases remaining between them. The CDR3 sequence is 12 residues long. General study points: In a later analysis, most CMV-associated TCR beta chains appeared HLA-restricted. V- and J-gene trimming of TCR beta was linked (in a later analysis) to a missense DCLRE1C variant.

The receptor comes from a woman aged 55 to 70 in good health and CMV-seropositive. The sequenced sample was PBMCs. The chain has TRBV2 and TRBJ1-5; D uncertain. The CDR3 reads CASSVGNQPQHF. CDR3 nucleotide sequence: TGTGCCAGCAGTGTCGGGAATCAGCCCCAGCATTTT.